This TCR beta chain was documented in a study of beta chain features in type 1 diabetes. The study reverse transcribed the entire isolated RNA, so it sequenced expressed TCRB transcripts. Clones were read by immunoSEQ multiplex PCR, and TCRdb kept only the in-frame ones, dropping some. The sample has about 160,000 clones; around 8.6% are singletons. V lost 11 bases, J lost 4 bases, and 12 bases lay in between. The CDR3 has 12 residues. Germline CDR1 MDHEN, CDR2 SYDVKM. About this clone itself: Its antigen is undetermined.

Study outcomes and limitations: Although PCR might favor shorter templates, it would do so equally in patients and controls. TCRB CDR3s were moderately but significantly shorter in Type 1 diabetes patients in all four CD4+ subsets.

Sequencing was done on a sample of central memory CD4+ T cells from blood. The chain carries TRBV28 and TRBJ2-1; tentatively, D is TRBD1 (6 bases). The sequence was obtained from a woman between 18 and 29 years old with type 1 diabetes. The CDR3 protein is CAAGDGYNEQFF. Written as DNA, the CDR3 is TGTGCCGCAGGGGACGGATACAATGAGCAGTTCTTC. The complete variable domain, with remaining parts taken from reference TRBV28 and TRBJ2-1, reads DVKVTQSSRYLVKRTGEKVFLECVQDMDHENMFWYRQDPGLGLRLIYFSYDVKMKEKGDIPEGYSVSREKKERFSLILESASTNQTSMYLCAAGDGYNEQFFGPGTRLTVL.